This TCR beta chain was identified during a study of T-cell memory formation after mild COVID-19. Study overall: The study found TCR clusters largely donor specific.

TCRdb re-called the 5' RACE reads through MiXCR, storing one row per CDR3 protein. In the table there are more than 300,000 distinct CDR3 sequences, approximately 15% of which are singletons. The CDR3 has 15 amino acids. The junction had 13 bases not matched to a gene; V was cut back by 4 bases and J by 7 bases. The germline gives CDR1 SGHRS, CDR2 YFSETQ. The specimen sequenced was PBMCs or a T cell subset sorted from them (not recorded which). This receptor was taken from a man aged 18 to 29 who had mild COVID-19 (a few samples of this study predate the infection). Cell type and time point are not known. The chain joins TRBV5-1 to TRBJ1-2; 7 bases line up with TRBD1. Here the CDR3 DNA reads TGCGCCAGCAGCGCCGAGGTGTACAGGGGCGTTGGCTACACCTTC. It codes for CASSAEVYRGVGYTF.